A selection of T cell receptor beta chains follows, all from one sample in a study of cytomegalovirus exposure and HLA in healthy donors. TCRdb keeps only in-frame clones here, not all; method: immunoSEQ multiplex PCR. The sample has around 120,000 clones, around 88% seen once. The sequenced material came from PBMCs. The receptors derive from a man between 18 and 35 years old in good health and CMV-seronegative. Both conserved end residues are part of each CDR3. A D gene is named only where the DNA matches it firmly. Not all rows give a size; the values are once, few, many and, for expanded clones, a class.

j_gene,d_gene,v_gene,abundance,CDR3aa,CDR3nt
TRBJ2-2,-,TRBV14,-,CASSQVVTNTGELFF,TGTGCCAGCAGCCAAGTTGTTACGAACACCGGGGAGCTGTTTTTT
TRBJ1-4,-,TRBV21-1,-,CASSKTGTNEKLFF,TGTGCCAGCAGCAAGACAGGGACTAATGAAAAACTGTTTTTT
TRBJ1-1,-,TRBV11-2,-,CASSQTDSEAFF,TGTGCCAGCAGCCAAACTGACAGTGAAGCTTTCTTT
TRBJ1-5,TRBD1,TRBV27,-,CASSLTGNQPQHF,TGTGCCAGCAGTTTGACAGGGAATCAGCCCCAGCATTTT
TRBJ1-1,TRBD1,TRBV6-1,once,CASTRTGGDTEAFF,TGTGCCAGCACCAGGACAGGGGGAGACACTGAAGCTTTCTTT
TRBJ1-2,TRBD1,TRBV2,few,CASSSDRGGGYTF,TGTGCCAGCAGTTCGGACAGGGGGGGTGGCTACACCTTC
TRBJ1-2,-,TRBV5-6,-,CASSVQGFLGYTF,TGTGCCAGCAGCGTACAGGGTTTTTTAGGCTACACCTTC
TRBJ2-7,TRBD1,TRBV29-1,-,CSAGDRVYEQYF,TGCAGCGCAGGGGACAGGGTCTACGAGCAGTACTTC
TRBJ1-2,-,TRBV30,-,CAWMGRERGGYTF,TGTGCCTGGATGGGGAGAGAGCGAGGCGGCTACACCTTC
TRBJ1-1,-,TRBV7-2,-,CASSLSGTEAFF,TGTGCCAGCAGCTTAAGCGGCACTGAAGCTTTCTTT
TRBJ2-5,-,TRBV9,-,CASSPGQKETQYF,TGTGCCAGCAGCCCTGGACAGAAAGAGACCCAGTACTTC
TRBJ2-5,-,TRBV5-1,-,CASSSKGQGSWETQYF,TGCGCCAGCAGCTCTAAGGGTCAGGGAAGTTGGGAGACCCAGTACTTC
TRBJ2-7,-,TRBV4-2,few,CASSQESRGDEQYF,TGTGCCAGCAGCCAAGAATCCAGGGGGGACGAGCAGTACTTC
TRBJ2-5,TRBD2,TRBV9,-,CASSTHRGLAGVGTQYF,TGTGCCAGCAGCACACATCGTGGGCTAGCGGGAGTCGGGACCCAGTACTTC
TRBJ2-7,-,TRBV7-9,-,CASSFPNSYEQYF,TGTGCCAGCAGCTTTCCCAACTCCTACGAGCAGTACTTC
TRBJ1-1,-,TRBV2,-,CASSGTWNTEAFF,TGTGCCAGCAGTGGGACATGGAACACTGAAGCTTTCTTT
TRBJ1-5,-,TRBV6-5,-,CASRADRIQPQHF,TGTGCCAGCAGGGCCGACAGGATACAGCCCCAGCATTTT
TRBJ1-1,TRBD1,TRBV6-1,-,CASSARTGMNTEAFF,TGTGCCAGCAGCGCCAGGACAGGGATGAACACTGAAGCTTTCTTT
TRBJ2-5,TRBD1,TRBV5-1,-,CASSGQVRETQYF,TGCGCCAGCAGTGGACAGGTTCGAGAGACCCAGTACTTC
TRBJ2-3,TRBD1,TRBV9,-,CASSVGPPRTGDTDTQYF,TGTGCCAGCAGCGTGGGGCCCCCCAGGACAGGGGACACAGATACGCAGTATTTT
TRBJ1-2,-,TRBV27,-,CATRLSQGAQGYTF,TGTGCCACCCGCCTCAGCCAAGGGGCGCAGGGCTACACCTTC
TRBJ2-3,TRBD2,TRBV7-9,-,CASSQSSGMVSDTQYF,TGTGCCAGCAGCCAATCTAGCGGGATGGTCTCAGATACGCAGTATTTT
TRBJ2-3,-,TRBV5-6,-,CASSLTGSTDTQYF,TGTGCCAGCAGCTTGACAGGGAGCACAGATACGCAGTATTTT
TRBJ1-1,-,TRBV2,few,CASSAPGMFIQGYTEAFF,TGTGCCAGCAGTGCACCAGGGATGTTCATTCAGGGGTACACTGAAGCTTTCTTT
TRBJ1-4,-,TRBV6-6,-,CASSYSGGGSEKLFF,TGTGCCAGCAGTTACTCGGGCGGAGGTAGTGAAAAACTGTTTTTT
TRBJ2-1,TRBD2,TRBV5-1,-,CASGTSGYNEQFF,TGCGCCAGCGGGACTAGCGGATACAATGAGCAGTTCTTC
TRBJ2-1,TRBD2,TRBV5-1,-,CTSSYGTSGGRDEQFF,TGCACCAGCAGCTACGGGACTAGCGGGGGGAGGGATGAGCAGTTCTTC
TRBJ1-4,-,TRBV19,-,CASTLETRGNEKLFF,TGTGCCAGTACCTTAGAAACGCGGGGTAATGAAAAACTGTTTTTT
TRBJ1-1,-,TRBV5-1,-,CASSKDGGGEAFF,TGCGCCAGCAGCAAAGATGGGGGGGGTGAAGCTTTCTTT